These T cell receptor beta chains were read from a single sample in a study of beta chain features in type 1 diabetes. The assay was immunoSEQ multiplex PCR, and TCRdb's table has in-frame clones only and misses some. The sample has roughly 370,000 clones; approximately 15% are singletons. The sequencing input was naive CD4+ T cells from blood. The source is a man aged 30 to 45 in good health. The conserved cysteine and the conserved F or W are not part of the CDR3 here. Clone sizes are given selectively: once, few, many, or a class where the clone is expanded.

CDR3 protein: ATSRVAGAYEQY
clone size: NA
J gene: TRBJ2-7
V gene: TRBV15
CDR3 length: 12

CDR3 protein: ASSQAADRNEQF
clone size: few
J gene: TRBJ2-1
V gene: TRBV4-3
CDR3 length: 12

CDR3 protein: CVGSRAEAF
clone size: NA
J gene: TRBJ1-1
V gene: TRBV29-1
CDR3 length: 9

CDR3 protein: ASSYLTDNKNIQY
clone size: NA
J gene: TRBJ2-4
V gene: TRBV7-2
CDR3 length: 13

CDR3 protein: ASSLQRRAGDNEQF
clone size: NA
J gene: TRBJ2-1
V gene: TRBV7-9
CDR3 length: 14

CDR3 protein: AWSERLWEKLF
clone size: NA
J gene: TRBJ1-4
V gene: TRBV30
CDR3 length: 11

CDR3 protein: ASSLGTGTVGYEQY
clone size: few
J gene: TRBJ2-7
V gene: TRBV5-1
CDR3 length: 14

CDR3 protein: ASSVVGTNTEAF
clone size: NA
J gene: TRBJ1-1
V gene: TRBV7-2
CDR3 length: 12

CDR3 protein: AISESMIRQSGANVLT
clone size: few
J gene: TRBJ2-6
V gene: TRBV10-3
CDR3 length: 16

CDR3 protein: ASSKKGQTNTEAF
clone size: few
J gene: TRBJ1-1
V gene: TRBV19
CDR3 length: 13

CDR3 protein: ASSHSTNYGYT
clone size: NA
J gene: TRBJ1-2
V gene: TRBV14
CDR3 length: 11

CDR3 protein: ASSLATGYEQY
clone size: few
J gene: TRBJ2-7
V gene: TRBV13
CDR3 length: 11

CDR3 protein: AWSPSGRDRQF
clone size: many
J gene: TRBJ2-1
V gene: TRBV30
CDR3 length: 11

CDR3 protein: SELSGYYNEQF
clone size: NA
J gene: TRBJ2-1
V gene: TRBV29-1
CDR3 length: 11

CDR3 protein: ATSRDFDGLWGGAF
clone size: NA
J gene: TRBJ1-1
V gene: TRBV15
CDR3 length: 14

CDR3 protein: SAGFFRTDTQY
clone size: NA
J gene: TRBJ2-3
V gene: TRBV29-1
CDR3 length: 11

CDR3 protein: AIVHRDSPMDTQY
clone size: few
J gene: TRBJ2-3
V gene: TRBV7-9
CDR3 length: 13

CDR3 protein: ASSRRPGTSGRNEQF
clone size: NA
J gene: TRBJ2-1
V gene: TRBV7-2
CDR3 length: 15

CDR3 protein: ASSIESVTYGYT
clone size: NA
J gene: TRBJ1-2
V gene: TRBV19
CDR3 length: 12

CDR3 protein: ASSLLNQETTQY
clone size: NA
J gene: TRBJ2-3
V gene: TRBV18
CDR3 length: 12

CDR3 protein: SVEHDGYT
clone size: NA
J gene: TRBJ1-2
V gene: TRBV29-1
CDR3 length: 8

CDR3 protein: AWGRGSSGANVLT
clone size: NA
J gene: TRBJ2-6
V gene: TRBV30
CDR3 length: 13

CDR3 protein: ASSSLGQSEKLF
clone size: NA
J gene: TRBJ1-4
V gene: TRBV7-9
CDR3 length: 12

CDR3 protein: ASSPTVSSTDTQY
clone size: few
J gene: TRBJ2-3
V gene: TRBV7-6
CDR3 length: 13

CDR3 protein: ASSHRARRSQPQH
clone size: NA
J gene: TRBJ1-5
V gene: TRBV9
CDR3 length: 13

CDR3 protein: ASSASGASQETQY
clone size: NA
J gene: TRBJ2-5
V gene: TRBV9
CDR3 length: 13

CDR3 protein: ASRRLQENTGELF
clone size: NA
J gene: TRBJ2-2
V gene: TRBV6-6
CDR3 length: 13

CDR3 protein: ATSGTSGAQETQY
clone size: NA
J gene: TRBJ2-5
V gene: TRBV10-3
CDR3 length: 13

CDR3 protein: ASSLAPRGAYNEQF
clone size: NA
J gene: TRBJ2-1
V gene: TRBV5-4
CDR3 length: 14

CDR3 protein: ASSPDRIYGYT
clone size: NA
J gene: TRBJ1-2
V gene: TRBV7-2
CDR3 length: 11

CDR3 protein: ASSPGTGVGNEQF
clone size: few
J gene: TRBJ2-1
V gene: TRBV18
CDR3 length: 13

CDR3 protein: SGQGQETQY
clone size: few
J gene: TRBJ2-5
V gene: TRBV20-1
CDR3 length: 9

CDR3 protein: ASSQTGFLMEPQH
clone size: once
J gene: TRBJ1-5
V gene: TRBV4-1
CDR3 length: 13

CDR3 protein: ASSALDRGPPFYEQY
clone size: few
J gene: TRBJ2-7
V gene: TRBV9
CDR3 length: 15

CDR3 protein: SVEQRNTIY
clone size: few
J gene: TRBJ1-3
V gene: TRBV29-1
CDR3 length: 9

CDR3 protein: ASSSPGSLREQY
clone size: NA
J gene: TRBJ2-7
V gene: TRBV7-9
CDR3 length: 12

CDR3 protein: ASSAMGDNQPQH
clone size: NA
J gene: TRBJ1-5
V gene: TRBV7-2
CDR3 length: 12

CDR3 protein: ASGTHVRLGGRTDTQY
clone size: NA
J gene: TRBJ2-3
V gene: TRBV12-5
CDR3 length: 16

CDR3 protein: ASSFFSRETQY
clone size: few
J gene: TRBJ2-5
V gene: TRBV5-1
CDR3 length: 11

CDR3 protein: ASSNPRSLRGADTQY
clone size: NA
J gene: TRBJ2-3
V gene: TRBV9
CDR3 length: 15

CDR3 protein: AWSLDRAGEQF
clone size: many
J gene: TRBJ2-1
V gene: TRBV30
CDR3 length: 11

CDR3 protein: ASSVDAGNYGYT
clone size: few
J gene: TRBJ1-2
V gene: TRBV9
CDR3 length: 12

CDR3 protein: ASSPRSGKETQY
clone size: few
J gene: TRBJ2-5
V gene: TRBV18
CDR3 length: 12

CDR3 protein: ASSQGDTQY
clone size: NA
J gene: TRBJ2-3
V gene: TRBV6-5
CDR3 length: 9

CDR3 protein: AWSRTGAGELF
clone size: few
J gene: TRBJ2-2
V gene: TRBV30
CDR3 length: 11

CDR3 protein: ASSSTAGYGYT
clone size: NA
J gene: TRBJ1-2
V gene: TRBV27
CDR3 length: 11

CDR3 protein: ASSSGASTDTQY
clone size: few
J gene: TRBJ2-3
V gene: TRBV11-2
CDR3 length: 12